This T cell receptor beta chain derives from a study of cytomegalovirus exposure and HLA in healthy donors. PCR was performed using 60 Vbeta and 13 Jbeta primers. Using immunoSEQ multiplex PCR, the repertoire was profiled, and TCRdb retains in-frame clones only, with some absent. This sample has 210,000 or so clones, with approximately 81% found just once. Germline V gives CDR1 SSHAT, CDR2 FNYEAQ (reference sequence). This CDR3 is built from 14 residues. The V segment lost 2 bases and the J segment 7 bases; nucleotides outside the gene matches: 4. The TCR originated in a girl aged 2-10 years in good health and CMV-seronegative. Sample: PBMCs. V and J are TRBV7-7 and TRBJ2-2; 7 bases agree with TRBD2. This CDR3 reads CASSLTAGNGELFF. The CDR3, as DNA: TGTGCCAGCAGCTTAACAGCGGGGAACGGGGAGCTGTTTTTT.